One T cell receptor beta chain is described in this entry. What it binds is not known. This sample is part of a study of T cell repertoires in aging, cancer and after chemotherapy. About the research overall: Donors were grouped into six age bands spanning 30 or younger through 70 or older. The full dataset contained 9.1 million or so TCR reads.

Findings and limits, study-wide: Median generation probability rose over the chemotherapy interval in each cancer cohort, suggesting rebound thymic output.

Peripheral blood genomic DNA, not sorted cells or RNA, was the template. Multiplex touch-down PCR with TRB-A/B primers amplified rearranged V-D-J TRB sequences. TCRdb re-called the multiplex PCR reads with MiXCR, one entry per CDR3 protein. The sample contains 2,000 to 2,500 distinct CDR3 sequences, around 24% of which appear only once. Trimming took off 4 bases at V and 2 bases at J, with 19 bases between the two ends. Germline CDR1 reads SGHRS; CDR2 reads YFSETQ. The CDR3 contains 16 residues. Sequencing input: blood. The genes are TRBV5-1 and TRBJ2-7, with D unclear. The receptor was isolated from a human donor with a solid tumor. CDR3 DNA sequence: TGCGCCAGCAGCCCCTGGGAAAGAACCTCCACCTACGAGCAGTACTTC. Translating it yields CASSPWERTSTYEQYF.